A single T cell receptor beta chain is shown here with its context. The protocol was immunoSEQ multiplex PCR, while the TCRdb copy is restricted to in-frame clones and leaves out a portion. The table records some 48,000 clones, 90% to 97% of them present only once. The data derive from a study of technical replicates of blood from a few donors. Germline loops: CDR1 SGHTA, CDR2 FQGNSA. The CDR3 covers 15 residues. V was pared by 1 base and J by 0 bases, with 8 bases between. The specimen sequenced was T cells isolated from PBMCs. The gene calls are TRBV7-2 and TRBJ2-3; D is unresolved. This receptor was obtained from a human donor in good health. The CDR3 nucleotides read TGTGCCAGCAGCTTAGGGCCAGCGAGCACAGATACGCAGTATTTT. Translating it yields CASSLGPASTDTQYF.